A selection of T cell receptor beta chains follows, all from one sample in a study of blood T cell repertoires in COVID-19. Sequencing used immunoSEQ multiplex PCR; TCRdb keeps in-frame clones, though not all of them. The data hold fewer than 85,000 clones, with 80% to 90% observed a single time. The source material was peripheral blood. The origin of the receptors is a man aged 50-60 years with active COVID-19. The CDR3 runs from the conserved cysteine through the conserved F or W. Each record gives: J gene, clone size, V gene, D gene, CDR3 protein, CDR3 DNA. The D gene is left open where the match is weak. Clone size is given for some rows only: seen once, a few or many times, or a class if the clone is expanded.

>TRBJ2-2|.|TRBV19|TRBD2
CASSRGGLNTGELFF
TGTGCCAGTAGTCGGGGGGGCTTGAACACCGGGGAGCTGTTTTTT
>TRBJ2-5|.|TRBV23-1|TRBD1
CASSHPGQGNLETQYF
TGCGCCAGCAGTCACCCGGGACAGGGGAATTTGGAGACCCAGTACTTC
>TRBJ1-4|.|TRBV10-1|TRBD1
CAYDRGHEKLFF
TGCGCCTACGACAGGGGCCATGAAAAACTGTTTTTT
>TRBJ2-7|once|TRBV27|TRBD1
CASSSSTGVTYEQYF
TGTGCCAGCAGTTCCTCGACAGGGGTTACCTACGAGCAGTACTTC
>TRBJ1-4|.|TRBV30|.
CAVNRATNEKLFF
TGTGCCGTTAACAGAGCAACTAATGAAAAACTGTTTTTT
>TRBJ2-6|.|TRBV27|.
CASSFISGANVLTF
TGTGCCAGCAGTTTCATCTCTGGGGCCAACGTCCTGACTTTC
>TRBJ2-7|.|TRBV4-3|TRBD2
CASSQDIGSWEGRRVEQYF
TGCGCCAGCAGCCAAGATATAGGGTCTTGGGAGGGGAGGAGGGTCGAGCAGTACTTC
>TRBJ2-1|.|TRBV28|.
CATFRDTYNEQFF
TGTGCCACCTTCCGGGACACCTACAATGAGCAGTTCTTC
>TRBJ2-3|.|TRBV6-5|TRBD1
CASSLRTGTDTQYF
TGTGCCAGCAGTCTACGGACAGGGACAGATACGCAGTATTTT
>TRBJ1-1|.|TRBV27|.
CASSLNGENTEAFF
TGTGCCAGCAGTTTAAACGGGGAGAACACTGAAGCTTTCTTT
>TRBJ1-1|.|TRBV10-2|.
CASSSEAPTEAFF
TGCGCCAGCAGTTCCGAGGCCCCCACTGAAGCTTTCTTT
>TRBJ1-5|.|TRBV29-1|TRBD1
CSVRTGSDQPQHF
TGCAGCGTTCGGACAGGGTCCGATCAGCCCCAGCATTTT
>TRBJ2-7|.|TRBV9|.
CASSVEGYEQYF
TGTGCCAGCAGCGTAGAGGGGTACGAGCAGTACTTC
>TRBJ2-7|.|TRBV7-8|.
CASSWAMQEQYF
TGTGCCAGCAGCTGGGCCATGCAGGAGCAGTACTTC
>TRBJ2-5|.|TRBV13|TRBD1
CASSSGDRGVQETQYF
TGTGCCAGCAGCTCCGGGGACAGGGGGGTCCAAGAGACCCAGTACTTC
>TRBJ1-6|.|TRBV18|TRBD1
CASSPFQFGTDNSPLHF
TGTGCCAGCTCACCCTTCCAATTCGGGACAGATAATTCACCCCTCCACTTT
>TRBJ2-7|.|TRBV19|TRBD1
CASSRGRGMTYEQYF
TGTGCCAGTAGTAGGGGCAGGGGGATGACCTACGAGCAGTACTTC
>TRBJ1-5|.|TRBV28|.
CASSPQGSAQGVNQPQHF
TGTGCCAGCAGTCCCCAAGGGTCGGCACAGGGCGTGAATCAGCCCCAGCATTTT
>TRBJ1-6|.|TRBV28|.
CASRPGSLDNSPLHF
TGTGCCAGCAGGCCCGGGAGCTTGGATAATTCACCCCTCCACTTT
>TRBJ1-2|few|TRBV6-1|.
CASSEALLRGQGLTNYGYTF
TGTGCCAGCAGTGAAGCCCTGCTCCGGGGACAAGGGCTAACTAACTATGGCTACACCTTC
>TRBJ1-2|.|TRBV28|.
CASRGRTIYGYTF
TGTGCCAGCAGAGGGAGGACAATTTATGGCTACACCTTC
>TRBJ2-2|.|TRBV2|TRBD1
CASSGQGARTGELFF
TGTGCCAGCAGTGGACAGGGGGCTAGGACCGGGGAGCTGTTTTTT
>TRBJ1-2|once|TRBV4-1|.
CASSQGYQGPYGYTF
TGCGCCAGCAGCCAAGGGTATCAGGGGCCCTATGGCTACACCTTC
>TRBJ2-7|.|TRBV6-1|.
CASSEGGTTLSVTSYEQYF
TGTGCCAGCAGTGAAGGTGGGACAACCTTATCGGTTACCTCCTACGAGCAGTACTTC
>TRBJ2-7|.|TRBV5-1|TRBD1
CASSLGRTGTYEQYF
TGCGCCAGCAGCTTGGGTCGGACAGGGACCTACGAGCAGTACTTC
>TRBJ2-1|.|TRBV18|.
CASSPPLRGEQFF
TGTGCCAGCTCACCACCGCTCAGGGGTGAGCAGTTCTTC